One sample yielded the 3 T cell receptor beta chains listed below, sequenced in a study of blood T cell repertoires in COVID-19. Generated by immunoSEQ multiplex PCR, the TCRdb table keeps only in-frame clones and is missing some. The sample shows about 70,000 clones, 75% to 90% of them seen only once. Sequencing was performed on peripheral blood. The source is a woman of 80 years or more with active or convalescent COVID-19.

The CDR3 nucleotides are TGTGCCAGCAGCTTGGGCAGGGCTGGAAACACCATATATTTT. The encoded protein is CASSLGRAGNTIYF. The chain recombines TRBV7-2 with TRBJ1-3; a weak D match, TRBD1 (5 bases). The CDR3 sequence is 14 residues long. Deletions cut 3 bases from V and 2 bases from J, with 8 bases between. The germline CDR1 and CDR2 sequences are SGHTA and FQGNSA.

J is TRBJ2-3 and V is TRBV7-8, with TRBD2 matching over 15 bases. This CDR3 has 18 amino acids. CDR1 is SGHVS, CDR2 FQNEAQ, per germline. Losses at the gene ends were 3 bases for V and 1 base for J; bases not matched to a gene: 5. CDR3 loop: CASSFGLAGGPGTDTQYF. The CDR3 DNA is TGTGCCAGCAGCTTCGGACTAGCGGGGGGGCCCGGCACAGATACGCAGTATTTT.

This clone was picked up a small number of times. The chain is built from TRBV19 and TRBJ1-5; 8 bases map to TRBD1. CDR3 length: 16 residues. CDR1 is LNHDA, CDR2 SQIVND, per germline (reference sequence). Unmatched junction bases numbered 15, after V lost 5 bases and J lost 9 bases. The DNA of the CDR3 is TGTGCCAGTAGTCTGGCGACAGGGGAGGCCCGGCGGCCCCAGCATTTT. Protein sequence: CASSLATGEARRPQHF.